This entry features one T cell receptor (beta chain) sequence. Its specificity is unknown. The study ran its PCR with 60 Vbeta and 13 Jbeta primers. Profiling relied on immunoSEQ multiplex PCR, and the TCRdb table lists in-frame clones only, not all of them. The sample shows approximately 120,000 clones, 81% of them seen only once. This sample stems from a study of cytomegalovirus exposure and HLA in healthy donors. General study points: Some TCR beta chains (about 170 of them) were listed as cytomegalovirus-associated.

CDR3 length: 15 residues. Germline V gives CDR1 SEHNR, CDR2 FQNEAQ (reference sequence). Unmatched junction bases numbered 7, after V lost 1 base and J lost 5 bases. This TCR came from a woman aged 30 to 39 in good health and CMV-seronegative. The rearrangement links TRBV7-9 to TRBJ2-7; 8 bases are a match to TRBD2. The specimen was PBMCs. CDR3 in DNA: TGTGCCAGCAGCTTAGTGGGCGGGGGGCTGGACGAGCAGTACTTC. Amino acid sequence: CASSLVGGGLDEQYF.